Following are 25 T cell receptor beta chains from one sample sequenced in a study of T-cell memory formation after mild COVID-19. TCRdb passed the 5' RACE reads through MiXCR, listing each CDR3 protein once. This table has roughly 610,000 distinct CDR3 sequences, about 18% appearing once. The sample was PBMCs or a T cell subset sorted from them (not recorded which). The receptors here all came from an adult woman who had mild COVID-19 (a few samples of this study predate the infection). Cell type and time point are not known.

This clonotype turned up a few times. The CDR3 sequence is CSVEETVTNEQFF. The DNA of the CDR3 is TGCAGCGTTGAGGAGACAGTGACCAATGAGCAGTTCTTC. The chain combines TRBV29-1 with TRBJ2-1, with D perhaps TRBD1 (5 bases). The CDR3 contains 13 residues. CDR1 is SQVTM and CDR2 is ANQGSEA in the germline V gene. V was clipped by 3 bases and J by 6 bases, with 12 bases between them.

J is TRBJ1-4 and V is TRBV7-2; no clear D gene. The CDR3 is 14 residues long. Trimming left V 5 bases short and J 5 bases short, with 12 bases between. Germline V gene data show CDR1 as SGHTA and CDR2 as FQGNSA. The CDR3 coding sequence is TGTGCCAGCAGCCTACGTAGGCTGAATGAAAAACTGTTTTTT. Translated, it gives CASSLRRLNEKLFF.

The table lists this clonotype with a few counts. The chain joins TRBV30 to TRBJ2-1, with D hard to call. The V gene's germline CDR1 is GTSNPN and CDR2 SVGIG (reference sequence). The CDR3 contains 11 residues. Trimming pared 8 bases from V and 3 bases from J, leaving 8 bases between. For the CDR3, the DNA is TGTGCCAGTACGGACTACAATGAGCAGTTCTTC. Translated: CASTDYNEQFF.

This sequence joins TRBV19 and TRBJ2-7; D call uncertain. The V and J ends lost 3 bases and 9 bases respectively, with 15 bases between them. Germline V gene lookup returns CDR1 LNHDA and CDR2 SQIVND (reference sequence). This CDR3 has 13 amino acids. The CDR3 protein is CASSMTPTDRQYF. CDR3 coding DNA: TGTGCCAGTAGTATGACCCCGACGGACCGGCAGTACTTC. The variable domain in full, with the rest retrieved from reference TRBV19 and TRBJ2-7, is DGGITQSPKYLFRKEGQNVTLSCEQNLNHDAMYWYRQDPGQGLRLIYYSQIVNDFQKGDIAEGYSVSREKKESFPLTVTSAQKNPTAFYLCASSMTPTDRQYFGPGTRLTVT.

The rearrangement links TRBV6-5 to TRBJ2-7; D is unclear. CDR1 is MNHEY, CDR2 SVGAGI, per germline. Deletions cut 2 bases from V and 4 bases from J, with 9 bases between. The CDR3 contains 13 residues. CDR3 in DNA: TGTGCCAGCAGTTACCCACCCGGATACGAGCAGTACTTC. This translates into CASSYPPGYEQYF.

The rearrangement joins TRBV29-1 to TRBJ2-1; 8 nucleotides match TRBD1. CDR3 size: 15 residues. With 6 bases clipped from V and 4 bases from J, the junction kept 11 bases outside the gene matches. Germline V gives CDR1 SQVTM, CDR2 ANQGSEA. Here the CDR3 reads CSVAWDRTTYNEQFF. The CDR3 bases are TGCAGCGTGGCCTGGGACAGGACAACTTACAATGAGCAGTTCTTC.

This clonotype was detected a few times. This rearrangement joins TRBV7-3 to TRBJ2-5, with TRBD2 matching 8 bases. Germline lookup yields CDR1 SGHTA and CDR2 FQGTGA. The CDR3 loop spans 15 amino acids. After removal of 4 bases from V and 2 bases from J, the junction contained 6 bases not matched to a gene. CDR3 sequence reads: CASSSNGGVQETQYF. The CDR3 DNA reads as TGTGCCAGCAGCTCTAACGGGGGGGTACAAGAGACCCAGTACTTC.

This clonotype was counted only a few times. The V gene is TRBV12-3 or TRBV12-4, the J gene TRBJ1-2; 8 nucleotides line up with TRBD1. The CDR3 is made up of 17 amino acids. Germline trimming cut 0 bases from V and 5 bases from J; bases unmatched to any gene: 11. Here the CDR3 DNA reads TGTGCCAGCAGTTTAGCCGGAGCCCGACAGGGGATATATGGCTACACCTTC. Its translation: CASSLAGARQGIYGYTF.

The CDR3 protein is CASRTGGRETQYF. CDR3 in DNA: TGTGCCAGCCGAACAGGGGGCCGAGAGACCCAGTACTTC. V is TRBV7-9 and J is TRBJ2-5, with 9 bases identical to TRBD1. CDR1 is SEHNR, CDR2 FQNEAQ, per germline (reference sequence). This CDR3 is built from 13 residues. V lost 8 bases to trimming and J lost 4 bases; unmatched junction nucleotides: 5.

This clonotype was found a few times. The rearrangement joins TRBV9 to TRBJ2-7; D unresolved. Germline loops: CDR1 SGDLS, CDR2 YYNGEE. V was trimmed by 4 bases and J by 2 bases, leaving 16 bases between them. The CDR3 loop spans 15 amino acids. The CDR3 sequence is CASSPRTDTAYEQYF. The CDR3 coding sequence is TGTGCCAGCAGCCCGCGGACCGATACCGCCTACGAGCAGTACTTC.

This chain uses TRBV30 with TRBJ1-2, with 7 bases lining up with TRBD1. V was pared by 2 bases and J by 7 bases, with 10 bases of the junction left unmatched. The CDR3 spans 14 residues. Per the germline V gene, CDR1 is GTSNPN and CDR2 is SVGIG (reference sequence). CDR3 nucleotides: TGTGCCTGGAGTTCATTGGACAGGTCGCGTGGCTACACCTTC. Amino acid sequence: CAWSSLDRSRGYTF. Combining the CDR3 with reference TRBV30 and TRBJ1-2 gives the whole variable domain SQTIHQWPATLVQPVGSPLSLECTVEGTSNPNLYWYRQAAGRGLQLLFYSVGIGQISSEVPQNLSASRPQDRQFILSSKKLLLSDSGFYLCAWSSLDRSRGYTFGSGTRLTVV.

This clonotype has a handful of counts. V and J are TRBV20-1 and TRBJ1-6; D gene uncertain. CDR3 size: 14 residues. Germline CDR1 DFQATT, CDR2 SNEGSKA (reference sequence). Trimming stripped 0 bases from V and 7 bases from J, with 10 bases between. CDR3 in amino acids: CSAREGSENSPLHF. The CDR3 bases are TGCAGTGCTAGAGAGGGTTCGGAAAATTCACCCCTCCACTTT.

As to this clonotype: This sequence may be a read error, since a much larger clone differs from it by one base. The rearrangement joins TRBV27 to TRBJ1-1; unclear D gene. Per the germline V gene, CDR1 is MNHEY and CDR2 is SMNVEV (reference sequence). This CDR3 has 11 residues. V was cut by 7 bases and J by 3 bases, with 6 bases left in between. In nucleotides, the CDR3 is TGTGCCAGCAAGAGGGACACTGAAGCTTTCTTT. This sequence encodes CASKRDTEAFF.

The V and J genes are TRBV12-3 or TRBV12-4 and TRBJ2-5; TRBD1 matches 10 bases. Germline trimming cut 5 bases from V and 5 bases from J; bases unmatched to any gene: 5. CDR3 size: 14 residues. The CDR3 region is CASSTRTGGETQYF. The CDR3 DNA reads TGTGCCAGCAGTACAAGGACAGGGGGGGAGACCCAGTACTTC.

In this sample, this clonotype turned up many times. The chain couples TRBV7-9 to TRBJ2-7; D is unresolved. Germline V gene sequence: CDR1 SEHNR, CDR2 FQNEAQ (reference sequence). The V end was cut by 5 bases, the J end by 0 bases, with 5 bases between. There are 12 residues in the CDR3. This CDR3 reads CASSHPSYEQYF. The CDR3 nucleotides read TGTGCCAGCAGCCACCCCTCCTACGAGCAGTACTTC.

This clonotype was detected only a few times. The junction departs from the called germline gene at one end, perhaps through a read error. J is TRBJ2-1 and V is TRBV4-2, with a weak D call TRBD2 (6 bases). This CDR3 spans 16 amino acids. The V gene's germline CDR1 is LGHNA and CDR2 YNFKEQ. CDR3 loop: CASSQEWDSLYNGQFF. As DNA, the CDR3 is TGTGCCAGCAGCCAAGAGTGGGACTCCCTATACAATGGGCAGTTCTTC.

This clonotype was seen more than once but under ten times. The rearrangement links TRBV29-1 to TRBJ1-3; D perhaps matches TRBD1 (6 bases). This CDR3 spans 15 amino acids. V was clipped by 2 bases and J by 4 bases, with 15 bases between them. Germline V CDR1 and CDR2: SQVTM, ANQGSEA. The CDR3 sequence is CSVESPGAKGNTIYF. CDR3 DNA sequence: TGCAGCGTTGAAAGTCCGGGGGCGAAAGGAAACACCATATATTTT.

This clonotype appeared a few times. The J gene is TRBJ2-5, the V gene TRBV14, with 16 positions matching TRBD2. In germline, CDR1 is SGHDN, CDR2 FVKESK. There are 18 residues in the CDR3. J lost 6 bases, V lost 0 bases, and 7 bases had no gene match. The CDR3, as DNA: TGTGCCAGCAGCCAAGAATGGGGACTAGCGGGAGGGCCACAGACCCAGTACTTC. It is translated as CASSQEWGLAGGPQTQYF.

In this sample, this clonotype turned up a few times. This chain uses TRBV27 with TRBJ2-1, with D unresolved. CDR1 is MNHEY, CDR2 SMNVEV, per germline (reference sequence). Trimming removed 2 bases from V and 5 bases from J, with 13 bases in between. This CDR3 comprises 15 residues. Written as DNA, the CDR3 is TGTGCCAGCAGTTTAGGACGGAACCTGAACAATGAGCAGTTCTTC. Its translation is CASSLGRNLNNEQFF.

CDR3 sequence: CASSVVTGDGYTF. In DNA, the CDR3 is TGTGCCAGCAGCGTAGTTACTGGGGATGGCTACACCTTC. This sequence joins TRBV9 and TRBJ1-2; D remains ambiguous. V shed 0 bases and J shed 6 bases, with 9 bases lying between them. Germline values: CDR1 SGDLS, CDR2 YYNGEE. CDR3 size: 13 residues.

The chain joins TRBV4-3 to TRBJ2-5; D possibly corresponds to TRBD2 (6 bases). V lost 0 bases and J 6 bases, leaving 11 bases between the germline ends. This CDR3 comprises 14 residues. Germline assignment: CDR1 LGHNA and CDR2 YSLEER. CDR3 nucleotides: TGCGCCAGCAGCCAAGATTCCGGGGGACAGACCCAGTACTTC. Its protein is CASSQDSGGQTQYF.

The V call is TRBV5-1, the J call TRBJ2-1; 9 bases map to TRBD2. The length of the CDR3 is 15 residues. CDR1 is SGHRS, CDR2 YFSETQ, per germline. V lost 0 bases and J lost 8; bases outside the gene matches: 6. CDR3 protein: CASSLGGRGLYEQFF. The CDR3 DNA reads TGCGCCAGCAGCTTGGGCGGGAGGGGTCTTTATGAGCAGTTCTTC.

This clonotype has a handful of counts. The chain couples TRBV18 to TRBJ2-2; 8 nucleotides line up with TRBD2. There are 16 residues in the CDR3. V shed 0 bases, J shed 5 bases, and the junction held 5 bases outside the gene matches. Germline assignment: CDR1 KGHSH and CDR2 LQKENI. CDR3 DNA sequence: TGTGCCAGCTCACCACCGGGACTAGTCAGGACCGGGGAGCTGTTTTTT. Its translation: CASSPPGLVRTGELFF.

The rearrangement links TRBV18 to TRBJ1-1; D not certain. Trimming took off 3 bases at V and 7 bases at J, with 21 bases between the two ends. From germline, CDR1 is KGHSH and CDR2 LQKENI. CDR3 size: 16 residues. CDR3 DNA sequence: TGTGCCAGCTCACCTCCATATCAGAACCCACGGGATGAAGCTTTCTTT. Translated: CASSPPYQNPRDEAFF.

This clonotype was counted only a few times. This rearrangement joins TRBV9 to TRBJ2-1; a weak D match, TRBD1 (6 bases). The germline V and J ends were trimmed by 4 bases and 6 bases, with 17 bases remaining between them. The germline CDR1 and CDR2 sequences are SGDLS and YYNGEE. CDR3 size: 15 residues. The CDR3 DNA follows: TGTGCCAGCAGCCCCCAACAGGGAATTAGCAATGAGCAGTTCTTC. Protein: CASSPQQGISNEQFF. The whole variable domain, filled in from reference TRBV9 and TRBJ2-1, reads DSGVTQTPKHLITATGQRVTLRCSPRSGDLSVYWYQQSLDQGLQFLIQYYNGEERAKGNILERFSAQQFPDLHSELNLSSLELGDSALYFCASSPQQGISNEQFFGPGTRLTVL.